This T cell receptor beta chain was identified during a study of blood T cell repertoires in COVID-19. Looking at the study overall: Researchers got acute and convalescent COVID-19 samples from the United States, Italy and Spain. The analysed material was cDNA or gDNA that came from T cells, B-cell-depleted T cells, or PBMCs.

Deletions cut 2 bases from V and 4 bases from J, with 18 bases between. The CDR3 is 16 residues long. The germline gives CDR1 SNHLY, CDR2 FYNNEI. In the study's own analysis: Quantification of nucleated cells was approximated via reference gene primer amplification. The assay was immunoSEQ multiplex PCR, and TCRdb's table has in-frame clones only and misses some. That table is the source of V, J and clone size, and D and trimming were worked out from the DNA. The data contain roughly 50,000 clones, 90% of them singletons. This clone qualifies as large. This rearrangement joins TRBV2 to TRBJ2-7, with unresolved D. This clonotype originated in a middle-aged woman with active COVID-19. The sample taken for sequencing was peripheral blood. As DNA, the CDR3 is TGTGCCAGCAGTGAATTTGAGAACTTAGAGGAGTACGAGCAGTACTTC. This translates into CASSEFENLEEYEQYF.